This paragraph covers one T cell receptor (beta chain) sequence. Per the study methods: Amplifying reference gene primers gave estimates of nucleated cell counts. The data were produced by immunoSEQ multiplex PCR, yet TCRdb's version contains in-frame clones alone and is incomplete. V, J and clone size are those of that table, while D and trimming were read from the DNA. The repertoire consists of about 150,000 clones, with approximately 88% occurring once and the leading ten covering about 2%. The CDR3 is 14 residues long. Germline V gene sequence: CDR1 SGHRS, CDR2 YFSETQ. The ends lost 4 bases at V and 4 bases at J; junction bases unmatched: 5. The data originate from a study of blood T cell repertoires in COVID-19. Study-wide background: COVID-19 samples collected from the United States, Italy and Spain covered acute and convalescent phases. PBMCs, B-cell-depleted T cells, or T cells were the source of the cDNA or gDNA that made up the material.

V and J are TRBV5-1 and TRBJ2-7, with 10 nucleotides matching TRBD1. The TCR was taken from an older man with acute or convalescent COVID-19. What was sequenced was peripheral blood. CDR3 residues: CASSPGQGLYEQYF. In DNA form, the CDR3 reads TGCGCCAGCAGCCCGGGACAGGGGTTGTACGAGCAGTACTTC.